This T cell receptor beta chain is drawn from a study of blood T cell repertoires in COVID-19. V lost 3 bases, J lost 9 bases, and 5 bases stayed unmatched. The CDR3 runs 13 residues. Method: immunoSEQ multiplex PCR; TCRdb's copy keeps in-frame clones and lacks some. This sample has under 200,000 clones, with 65% to 90% found just once. Sequenced: PBMCs or T cells enriched from blood (not recorded which). This sequence joins TRBV12-3 or TRBV12-4 and TRBJ1-5; 7 positions agree with TRBD1. This TCR was sampled from a woman between 55 and 75 years old with acute COVID-19. The CDR3 DNA follows: TGTGCCAGCAGTTTTGACAGGGAGGCGCCCCAGCATTTT. It specifies CASSFDREAPQHF.